This TCR beta chain emerged from a study of blood T cell repertoires in COVID-19. Sequenced by immunoSEQ multiplex PCR; TCRdb stores in-frame clones only, minus some. Here the sample spans approximately 300,000 clones, 85% being singletons. The sequencing input was PBMCs or T cells enriched from blood (not recorded which). The receptor was isolated from a woman between 25 and 40 years old who had been exposed to COVID-19.

The CDR3 DNA reads TGTGCCAGCAGTCCTAGCTTTCAGAACACCGGGGAGCTGTTTTTT. This translates into CASSPSFQNTGELFF. The chain uses TRBV28 and TRBJ2-2, with D tentatively TRBD2 (5 bases). This CDR3 comprises 15 residues. Germline V CDR1 and CDR2: MDHEN, SYDVKM. The ends were cut back, 5 bases at V and 1 base at J, with 11 bases in the middle.